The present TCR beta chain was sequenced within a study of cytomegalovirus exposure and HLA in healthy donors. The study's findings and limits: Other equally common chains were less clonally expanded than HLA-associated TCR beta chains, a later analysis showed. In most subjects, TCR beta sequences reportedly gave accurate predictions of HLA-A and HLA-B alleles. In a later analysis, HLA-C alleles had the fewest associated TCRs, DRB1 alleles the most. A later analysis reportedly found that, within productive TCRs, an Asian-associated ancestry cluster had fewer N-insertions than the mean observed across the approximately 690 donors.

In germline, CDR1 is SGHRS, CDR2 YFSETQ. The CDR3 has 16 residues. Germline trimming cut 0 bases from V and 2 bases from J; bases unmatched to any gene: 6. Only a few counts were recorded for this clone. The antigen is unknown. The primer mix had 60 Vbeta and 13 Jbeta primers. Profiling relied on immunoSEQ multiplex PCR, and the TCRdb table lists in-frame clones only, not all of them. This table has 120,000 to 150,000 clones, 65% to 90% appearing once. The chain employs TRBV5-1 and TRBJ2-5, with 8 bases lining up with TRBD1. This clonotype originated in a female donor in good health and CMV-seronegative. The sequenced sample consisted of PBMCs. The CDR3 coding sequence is TGCGCCAGCAGCTTGGTGACTGGACAGGGACAAGAGACCCAGTACTTC. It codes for CASSLVTGQGQETQYF. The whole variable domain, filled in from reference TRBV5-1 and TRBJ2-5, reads KAGVTQTPRYLIKTRGQQVTLSCSPISGHRSVSWYQQTPGQGLQFLFEYFSETQRNKGNFPGRFSGRQFSNSRSEMNVSTLELGDSALYLCASSLVTGQGQETQYFGPGTRLLVL.